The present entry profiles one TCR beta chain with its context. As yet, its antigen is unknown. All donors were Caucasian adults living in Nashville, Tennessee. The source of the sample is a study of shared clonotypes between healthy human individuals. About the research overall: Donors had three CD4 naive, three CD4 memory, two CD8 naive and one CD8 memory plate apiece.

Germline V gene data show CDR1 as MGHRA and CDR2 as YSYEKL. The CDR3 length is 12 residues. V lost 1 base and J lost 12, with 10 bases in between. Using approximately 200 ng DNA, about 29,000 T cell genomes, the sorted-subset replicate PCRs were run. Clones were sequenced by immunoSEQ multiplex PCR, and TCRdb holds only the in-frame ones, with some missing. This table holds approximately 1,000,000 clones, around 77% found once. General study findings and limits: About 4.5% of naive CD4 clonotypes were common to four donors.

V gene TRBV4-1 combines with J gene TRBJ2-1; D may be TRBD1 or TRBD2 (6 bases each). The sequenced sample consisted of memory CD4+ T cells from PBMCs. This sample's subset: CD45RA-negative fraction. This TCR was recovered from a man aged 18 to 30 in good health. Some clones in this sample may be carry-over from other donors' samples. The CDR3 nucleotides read TGCGCCAGCAGCCAAGGGGGGGCGCGGCAGTTCTTC. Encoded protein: CASSQGGARQFF.